This T cell receptor (beta chain) came from a study of blood T cell repertoires in COVID-19. Germline CDR1 is KGHSH and CDR2 is LQKENI. V was shortened by 6 bases and J by 4 bases, with 13 bases between the two germline ends. The CDR3 totals 14 residues. Sequencing was performed with immunoSEQ multiplex PCR; in TCRdb, only in-frame clones are kept and a portion is missing. Of 200,000 to 300,000 clones listed, approximately 86% are singletons. The receptor's source is a man aged 55 to 69 who had recovered from COVID-19. The J gene is TRBJ1-5, the V gene TRBV18; possibly TRBD1 for D (6 bases). The sample was peripheral blood. The CDR3 coding sequence is TGTGCCAGCTCCCGGACAGACCAAAATCAGCCCCAGCATTTT. Translating gives CASSRTDQNQPQHF.